The source of this TCR beta chain is a study of blood T cell repertoires in COVID-19. Background on the study: Nucleic acid was either cDNA or gDNA, and it came from T cells, B-cell-depleted T cells, or PBMCs.

Study processing details: Reference gene primer amplification yielded estimated nucleated cell counts. Profiled with immunoSEQ multiplex PCR; TCRdb holds only in-frame clones, not every one. V and J calls and clone size are those listed in that table; D and trimming were worked out from the DNA. The sample holds about 280,000 clones, roughly 85% seen once. V lost 6 bases to trimming and J lost 2 bases, with 10 bases between them. Germline lookup yields CDR1 SGHTA and CDR2 FQGNSA. This CDR3 is built from 13 residues. The sequence came from a man between 50 and 59 years old with active or convalescent COVID-19. The sequencing sample was made of peripheral blood. The chain couples TRBV7-2 to TRBJ2-5; D perhaps matches TRBD2 (6 bases). DNA of the CDR3: TGTGCCAGCAGACGGGACTCTCAAGAGACCCAGTACTTC. Its translation is CASRRDSQETQYF.